A single sample is the source of the 10 T cell receptor beta chains below, sequenced in a study of CD8 T cells in Susac syndrome. With random hexamers, reverse transcription was performed on about 0.45 to 1 ug of RNA. MiXCR, run by TCRdb on the immunoSEQ multiplex PCR reads, gives a single entry per CDR3 protein. The sample lists 250,000 to 300,000 distinct CDR3 sequences, roughly 85% occurring once. The sample comprised CD8+ T cells from PBMCs. The receptors were gathered from a human donor with multiple sclerosis.

The sample holds one count of this clonotype. The V and J genes are TRBV12-3 or TRBV12-4 and TRBJ2-1, with a tentative D call TRBD1 (6 bases). The V gene lost 1 base and the J gene lost 3 bases, with 7 bases spanning the gap. The CDR3 consists of 14 residues. The CDR3 is CASSLGDNYNEQFF. The CDR3 DNA is TGTGCCAGCAGTTTAGGGGACAACTACAATGAGCAGTTCTTC.

The chain carries TRBV7-3 and TRBJ2-3; perhaps TRBD2 as D (6 bases). Germline assignment: CDR1 SGHTA and CDR2 FQGTGA. This CDR3 is 21 amino acids long. The ends were cut back, 1 base at V and 6 bases at J, with 32 bases in the middle. Written as DNA, the CDR3 is TGTGCCAGCAGCTTAATAGGCTTGGTCGGGAGTGGCGATTTCGGAAAGGATACGCAGTATTTT. It encodes CASSLIGLVGSGDFGKDTQYF. The entire variable domain, with the rest obtained from reference TRBV7-3 and TRBJ2-3, is as follows: GAGVSQTPSNKVTEKGKYVELRCDPISGHTALYWYRQSLGQGPEFLIYFQGTGAADDSGLPNDRFFAVRPEGSVSTLKIQRTERGDSAVYLCASSLIGLVGSGDFGKDTQYFGPGTRLTVL.

The V call is TRBV11-3, the J call TRBJ2-2, with a weak D call TRBD2 (6 bases). The length of the CDR3 is 15 residues. The V gene's germline CDR1 is SGHNT and CDR2 YENEEA. Deletions cut 1 base from V and 4 bases from J, with 10 bases between. The CDR3 here is CASSLGLVGTGELFF. The CDR3 DNA is TGTGCCAGCAGCTTAGGACTAGTTGGCACCGGGGAGCTGTTTTTT.

V is TRBV27 and J is TRBJ2-2; D gene uncertain. This CDR3 has 12 residues. Germline V CDR1 and CDR2: MNHEY, SMNVEV (reference sequence). The V gene lost 2 bases and the J gene lost 8 bases, with 6 bases spanning the gap. The DNA for the CDR3 is TGTGCCAGCAGTTTAACGGCAGGGGAGCTGTTTTTT. Residues: CASSLTAGELFF.

The chain couples TRBV7-9 to TRBJ2-7; the match to TRBD2 covers 8 bases. V was clipped by 5 bases and J by 3 bases; unmatched bases: 6. The CDR3 contains 14 residues. Germline V gene lookup returns CDR1 SEHNR and CDR2 FQNEAQ (reference sequence). CDR3 loop: CASSPTLADYEQYF. The CDR3, as DNA: TGTGCCAGCAGCCCCACACTAGCGGACTACGAGCAGTACTTC.

V usage is TRBV5-5 and J usage is TRBJ2-3; 13 bases map to TRBD2. The CDR3 is 18 residues long. J lost 2 bases, V lost 0 bases, and 6 bases had no gene match. Germline CDR1 and CDR2: SGHKS and YYEKEE (reference sequence). The CDR3 region is CASSLEGLAGDYTDTQYF. The CDR3 DNA reads TGTGCCAGCAGCTTGGAAGGACTAGCGGGGGACTACACAGATACGCAGTATTTT.

This chain links TRBV9 with TRBJ2-5; TRBD1 might be the D (6 bases). The CDR3 is 15 residues long. Germline V lookup: CDR1 SGDLS, CDR2 YYNGEE. The V end lost 3 bases, the J end lost 5 bases, and 17 bases lay between the germline ends. The CDR3 loop reads CASSAVGAVSETQYF. In nucleotides, the CDR3 is TGTGCCAGCAGCGCAGTGGGGGCCGTTAGCGAGACCCAGTACTTC. Together with reference TRBV9 and TRBJ2-5, the CDR3 gives the full variable domain: DSGVTQTPKHLITATGQRVTLRCSPRSGDLSVYWYQQSLDQGLQFLIQYYNGEERAKGNILERFSAQQFPDLHSELNLSSLELGDSALYFCASSAVGAVSETQYFGPGTRLLVL.

The rearrangement joins TRBV30 to TRBJ1-4; 7 nucleotides line up with TRBD1. The CDR3 consists of 16 residues. Trimming took 1 base from V and 8 from J; bases not matched to a gene: 13. Germline V CDR1 and CDR2: GTSNPN, SVGIG (reference sequence). The CDR3: CAWSGWTGRSQEKLFF. Written as DNA, the CDR3 is TGTGCCTGGAGTGGGTGGACAGGCCGTTCTCAGGAAAAACTGTTTTTT.

The V call is TRBV6-7, the J call TRBJ2-3; D uncertain. TRBV6-7 qualifies as an ORF whose function is uncertain. The CDR3 extends over 15 amino acids. V gave up 0 bases and J gave up 2 bases, with 9 bases separating them. The CDR3 spells CASSYSALNTDTQYF. For the CDR3, the DNA is TGTGCCAGCAGTTACTCCGCATTAAACACAGATACGCAGTATTTT.

This chain links TRBV4-3 with TRBJ2-1; D tentatively fits TRBD1 or TRBD2 (5 bases each). This CDR3 comprises 17 residues. CDR1 is LGHNA, CDR2 YSLEER, per germline. V lost 0 bases and J 7 bases, leaving 19 bases between the germline ends. The CDR3 spells CASSQDISAEKGNEQFF. The DNA for the CDR3 is TGCGCCAGCAGCCAAGATATTTCAGCGGAGAAGGGGAATGAGCAGTTCTTC.